This T cell receptor (beta chain) was sequenced for a study of blood T cell repertoires in COVID-19. The wider study: The origin of the acute and convalescent COVID-19 samples was the United States, Italy and Spain. Sources were T cells, B-cell-depleted T cells, or PBMCs; the material itself was cDNA or gDNA.

Study processing details: Amplification of reference gene primers provided the estimated nucleated cell counts. Libraries were prepared by immunoSEQ multiplex PCR; TCRdb keeps only in-frame clonotypes and omits some of them. V, J and clone size reflect that table, while D and trimming were determined from the DNA. The sample lists around 160,000 clones, about 82% occurring once. Germline loops: CDR1 MNHEY, CDR2 SMNVEV (reference sequence). This CDR3 has 13 residues. The ends were cut back, 4 bases at V and 1 base at J, with 7 bases in the middle. The sample taken for sequencing was peripheral blood. This receptor was taken from a woman between 40 and 50 years old with active or convalescent COVID-19. The J gene is TRBJ1-2, the V gene TRBV27; possible D gene TRBD1, 5 bases. CDR3 sequence reads: CASSSQVNYGYTF. As DNA, the CDR3 is TGTGCCAGCAGTTCACAGGTTAACTATGGCTACACCTTC.